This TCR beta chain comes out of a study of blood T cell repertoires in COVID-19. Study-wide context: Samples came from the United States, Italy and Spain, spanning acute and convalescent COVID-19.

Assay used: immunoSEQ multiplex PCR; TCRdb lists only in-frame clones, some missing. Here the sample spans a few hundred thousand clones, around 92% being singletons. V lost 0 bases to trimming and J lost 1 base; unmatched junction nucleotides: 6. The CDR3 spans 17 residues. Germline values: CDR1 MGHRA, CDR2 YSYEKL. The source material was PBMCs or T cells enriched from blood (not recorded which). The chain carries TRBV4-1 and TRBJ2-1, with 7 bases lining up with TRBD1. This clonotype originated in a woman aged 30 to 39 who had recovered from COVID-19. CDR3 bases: TGCGCCAGCAGCCAAGATCCCGGGACAGTTTCCTACAATGAGCAGTTCTTC. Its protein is CASSQDPGTVSYNEQFF.